One and the same sample provided the 5 T cell receptor beta chains below, sequenced in a study of blood T cell repertoires in COVID-19. TCRdb's table, derived via immunoSEQ multiplex PCR, lists solely in-frame clones and lacks some. Seen here are approximately 120,000 clones, about 85% observed once, and the top ten hold 6.6%. The sequenced material came from peripheral blood. These receptors originate from an elderly man with active or convalescent COVID-19.

The chain couples TRBV20-1 to TRBJ2-5; a weak D match, TRBD2 (5 bases). CDR1 and CDR2 from the germline V gene are DFQATT and SNEGSKA (reference sequence). The length of the CDR3 is 13 residues. Trimming stripped 3 bases from V and 5 bases from J, with 13 bases between. The CDR3 DNA follows: TGCAGTGCTAGTGGCGGCGGGTATGAGACCCAGTACTTC. It codes for CSASGGGYETQYF.

The chain recombines TRBV5-1 with TRBJ2-7; D is ambiguous. Between the trimmed V and J ends, which lost 4 bases and 7 bases, there was a span of 12 bases. Germline V gene sequence: CDR1 SGHRS, CDR2 YFSETQ. The CDR3 runs 12 residues. This CDR3 reads CASSLPPREQYF. The CDR3 DNA reads as TGCGCCAGCAGCCTACCGCCCCGTGAGCAGTACTTC.

The J gene is TRBJ1-1, the V gene TRBV20-1; TRBD1 matches 9 bases. V shed 1 base, J shed 14 bases, and the junction held 5 bases outside the gene matches. Germline CDR1 reads DFQATT; CDR2 reads SNEGSKA (reference sequence). CDR3 length: 11 amino acids. The CDR3 nucleotides read TGCAGTGCTAGAGCGGCGGGACAGGGCTTCTTT. Translated, it gives CSARAAGQGFF.

The chain joins TRBV19 to TRBJ2-4; TRBD1 is a possible D gene (6 bases). The V end was cut by 3 bases, the J end by 0 bases, with 12 bases between. This CDR3 has 16 residues. Germline values: CDR1 LNHDA, CDR2 SQIVND (reference sequence). The CDR3: CASSMAGQLAKNIQYF. In DNA form, the CDR3 reads TGTGCCAGTAGTATGGCAGGACAGCTAGCCAAAAACATTCAGTACTTC.

The chain links TRBV4-2 to TRBJ1-3; D not certain. Germline values: CDR1 LGHNA, CDR2 YNFKEQ. Trimming took 0 bases from V and 0 from J, leaving 9 bases between them. The CDR3 covers 16 residues. CDR3 loop: CASSQEQINSGNTIYF. The CDR3 nucleotides are TGTGCCAGCAGCCAAGAACAGATCAACTCTGGAAACACCATATATTTT.